Shown below are 26 T cell receptor beta chains from a single sample sequenced in a study of blood T cell repertoires in COVID-19. Generated by immunoSEQ multiplex PCR, the TCRdb table keeps only in-frame clones and is missing some. The sample holds around 50,000 clones, about 90% seen once. The sequenced material came from peripheral blood. Receptors originate from a man between 65 and 85 years old with active COVID-19.

This clone was observed once. The gene calls are TRBV6-2 or TRBV6-3 and TRBJ1-4, with D possibly TRBD1 on 5 matching bases. V was shortened by 4 bases and J by 8 bases, with 23 bases between the two germline ends. The CDR3 extends over 17 amino acids. Germline CDR1 and CDR2: MNHEY and SVGEGT. CDR3 sequence reads: CASSSGGQGWSWEKLFF. The CDR3 DNA reads TGTGCCAGCAGTTCCGGCGGCCAGGGTTGGAGTTGGGAAAAACTGTTTTTT.

The chain recombines TRBV6-5 with TRBJ1-2, with 7 positions matching TRBD1. CDR3 length: 12 amino acids. Per the germline V gene, CDR1 is MNHEY and CDR2 is SVGAGI. Germline trimming cut 7 bases from V and 9 bases from J; bases unmatched to any gene: 8. This CDR3 is CASTGQDRSYTF. CDR3 nucleotides: TGTGCCAGCACCGGACAGGACCGGAGCTACACCTTC.

V usage is TRBV6-2 or TRBV6-3 and J usage is TRBJ1-6, with TRBD1 identical over 11 bases. This CDR3 has 14 amino acids. V lost 2 bases, J lost 10 bases, and 1 base stayed unmatched. Germline CDR1 and CDR2: MNHEY and SVGEGT. As DNA, the CDR3 is TGTGCCAGCAGTTACGGGGACAGGGGGTCACCCCTCCACTTT. Translating it yields CASSYGDRGSPLHF.

DNA of the CDR3: TGTGCCAGCAGTTCGACAGCACCTAACTATGGCTACACCTTC. Its protein is CASSSTAPNYGYTF. The chain has TRBV28 and TRBJ1-2; D is possibly TRBD1 (5 bases). Germline CDR1 is MDHEN and CDR2 is SYDVKM. The ends were cut back, 4 bases at V and 0 bases at J, with 9 bases in the middle. The CDR3 contains 14 residues.

The chain has TRBV5-6 and TRBJ2-7, with TRBD1 identical over 10 bases. The CDR3 runs to 16 residues. The trim removed 3 bases at V and 7 bases at J, leaving 13 bases unmatched. CDR1 is SGHDT, CDR2 YYEEEE, per germline. CDR3 sequence: CASSSFQGQGRWEQYF. In DNA, the CDR3 is TGTGCCAGCAGCTCTTTCCAGGGACAGGGGAGGTGGGAGCAGTACTTC.

This clone was detected only once. The chain links TRBV7-9 to TRBJ2-5; D remains unclear. V gave up 5 bases and J gave up 4 bases, with 8 bases separating them. This CDR3 has 12 amino acids. The germline gives CDR1 SEHNR, CDR2 FQNEAQ (reference sequence). The chain's CDR3 is CASSPNGETQYF. In DNA form, the CDR3 reads TGTGCCAGCAGCCCAAACGGAGAGACCCAGTACTTC.

J is TRBJ2-3 and V is TRBV20-1, with 10 bases that match TRBD2. Losses at the gene ends were 3 bases for V and 4 bases for J; bases not matched to a gene: 4. The CDR3 loop spans 14 amino acids. Germline values: CDR1 DFQATT, CDR2 SNEGSKA (reference sequence). The CDR3 sequence is CSASSSGGSDTQYF. The CDR3 bases are TGCAGTGCTAGTTCTAGCGGGGGATCAGATACGCAGTATTTT.

The chain uses TRBV7-2 and TRBJ1-6; 9 nucleotides match TRBD1. CDR3 size: 15 residues. The V gene end was trimmed by 5 bases and the J gene end by 9 bases; junction bases not matched to a gene: 8. Germline V gene lookup returns CDR1 SGHTA and CDR2 FQGNSA. This CDR3 reads CASSILTGGSSPLHF. For the CDR3, the DNA is TGTGCCAGCAGCATTCTGACAGGGGGGAGTTCACCCCTCCACTTT. Full variable domain (rest looked up from reference TRBV7-2 and TRBJ1-6): GAGVSQSPSNKVTEKGKDVELRCDPISGHTALYWYRQSLGQGLEFLIYFQGNSAPDKSGLPSDRFSAERTGGSVSTLTIQRTQQEDSAVYLCASSILTGGSSPLHFGNGTRLTVT.

This sequence joins TRBV4-1 and TRBJ1-2, with D uncertain. V was shortened by 0 bases and J by 4 bases, with 12 bases between the two germline ends. Per germline, CDR1 MGHRA and CDR2 YSYEKL. The CDR3 has 15 residues. CDR3 in DNA: TGCGCCAGCAGCCAAGAAGAGGATTTCGGCTATGGCTACACCTTC. This encodes CASSQEEDFGYGYTF.

The rearrangement joins TRBV6-1 to TRBJ1-1; tentative D call: TRBD1 (5 bases). The CDR3 loop spans 15 amino acids. Germline lookup yields CDR1 MNHNS and CDR2 SASEGT. Trimming cost V 2 bases and J 5 bases, with 15 bases left between them. CDR3 in amino acids: CASSERGRVRTEAFF. CDR3 coding DNA: TGTGCCAGCAGTGAAAGGGGCAGGGTGCGGACTGAAGCTTTCTTT.

The DNA for the CDR3 is TGCGCCAGCAGCTTGGCCACTAGCGGGGGGACAGATGAGCAGTTCTTC. It yields the protein CASSLATSGGTDEQFF. The chain has TRBV5-1 and TRBJ2-1; the match to TRBD2 covers 12 bases. This CDR3 comprises 16 residues. The J segment lost 8 bases and the V segment lost 0 bases, leaving 6 bases of the junction unmatched. Germline lookup yields CDR1 SGHRS and CDR2 YFSETQ.

This clone was seen just once. V gene TRBV30 combines with J gene TRBJ2-3; the D is unclear. The germline V gene encodes CDR1 GTSNPN and CDR2 SVGIG (reference sequence). With 1 base removed from V and 0 bases from J, the gap between germline ends came to 14 bases. This CDR3 has 16 amino acids. The CDR3 spells CAWSALVSPSTDTQYF. The CDR3 DNA reads as TGTGCCTGGAGTGCATTAGTCTCGCCTAGCACAGATACGCAGTATTTT.

The chain carries TRBV7-9 and TRBJ2-2; 11 bases map to TRBD2. Germline V gives CDR1 SEHNR, CDR2 FQNEAQ (reference sequence). The ends lost 4 bases at V and 4 bases at J; junction bases unmatched: 8. This CDR3 has 17 amino acids. In nucleotides, the CDR3 is TGTGCCAGCAGCTCGTCCGGGACTAGCGGAATCACCGGGGAGCTGTTTTTT. Translation gives CASSSSGTSGITGELFF.

By frequency in the sample, this clone is medium-sized. This chain uses TRBV5-4 with TRBJ1-2; TRBD1 is a possible D gene (6 bases). The CDR3 runs 15 residues. Trimming shortened V by 0 bases and J by 7 bases, and 16 bases separated the two germline ends. Germline CDR1 is SGHNT and CDR2 is YYREEE (reference sequence). The CDR3 DNA reads TGTGCCAGCAGCTTGGAAATCCGGGCAGGGGCTGGCTACACCTTC. This codes for CASSLEIRAGAGYTF.

The chain employs TRBV18 and TRBJ1-6; 7 nucleotides match TRBD1. Germline trimming cut 1 base from V and 0 bases from J; bases unmatched to any gene: 3. CDR1 is KGHSH and CDR2 is LQKENI in the germline V gene. This CDR3 has 17 residues. This CDR3 is CASSPQGASSYNSPLHF. CDR3 sequence (DNA): TGTGCCAGCTCACCACAGGGGGCTAGCTCCTATAATTCACCCCTCCACTTT. The whole variable domain, remainder taken from reference TRBV18 and TRBJ1-6, is NAGVMQNPRHLVRRRGQEARLRCSPMKGHSHVYWYRQLPEEGLKFMVYLQKENIIDESGMPKERFSAEFPKEGPSILRIQQVVRGDSAAYFCASSPQGASSYNSPLHFGNGTRLTVT.

This chain joins TRBV12-5 and TRBJ1-1, with D perhaps matching TRBD1 (5 bases). Trimming removed 2 bases from V and 0 bases from J, with 13 bases in between. This CDR3 has 16 residues. CDR1 is LGHNT and CDR2 is FRNRAP in the germline V gene. For the CDR3, the DNA is TGTGCTAGTGGTTTGACCACCGGACAACTGAACACTGAAGCTTTCTTT. Translated: CASGLTTGQLNTEAFF.

The rearrangement links TRBV6-5 to TRBJ2-7, with D possibly TRBD2 on 6 matching bases. The V end was cut by 2 bases, the J end by 5 bases, with 19 bases between. CDR1 and CDR2 (germline): MNHEY, SVGAGI. This CDR3 contains 16 residues. The CDR3 DNA is TGTGCCAGCAGTTACGCACGGGCGGGGAGTAAAGACGAGCAGTACTTC. Residues: CASSYARAGSKDEQYF.

V usage is TRBV5-1 and J usage is TRBJ2-1; 8 bases are shared with TRBD2. V lost 5 bases, J lost 4 bases, and 8 bases stayed unmatched. Germline assignment: CDR1 SGHRS and CDR2 YFSETQ. The CDR3 consists of 15 residues. The CDR3 sequence: CASREGGGLYNEQFF. As DNA, the CDR3 is TGCGCCAGCAGGGAGGGCGGGGGGCTGTACAATGAGCAGTTCTTC.

The chain combines TRBV27 with TRBJ1-5; 7 bases are shared with TRBD1. Germline lookup yields CDR1 MNHEY and CDR2 SMNVEV (reference sequence). The V segment lost 5 bases and the J segment 0 bases; nucleotides outside the gene matches: 1. This CDR3 comprises 14 residues. CDR3 coding DNA: TGTGCCAGCAGTCAGGGGGATAGCAATCAGCCCCAGCATTTT. Residues: CASSQGDSNQPQHF.

This clone was detected a few times. This chain connects TRBV2 to TRBJ1-6, with D unresolved. Trimming removed 7 bases at V and 8 bases at J, with 6 bases between. This CDR3 region has 11 residues. Germline loops: CDR1 SNHLY, CDR2 FYNNEI. CDR3 sequence: CASTTHSPLHF. The CDR3 DNA is TGTGCCAGCACCACACATTCACCCCTCCACTTT.

V and J are TRBV19 and TRBJ2-1; TRBD2 agrees at 11 bases. Looked up from germline, CDR1 is LNHDA and CDR2 is SQIVND (reference sequence). This CDR3 has 15 amino acids. V shed 5 bases, J shed 8 bases, and the junction held 8 bases outside the gene matches. CDR3 residues: CASSRILAGGYEQFF. The DNA for the CDR3 is TGTGCCAGTAGTCGGATTCTAGCGGGGGGCTATGAGCAGTTCTTC.

The genes are TRBV4-2 and TRBJ1-1; 9 nucleotides agree with TRBD1. CDR1 is LGHNA and CDR2 is YNFKEQ in the germline V gene. V lost 5 bases, J lost 7 bases, and 14 bases stayed unmatched. This CDR3 comprises 16 residues. The CDR3 loop is CASSKRSTGGKVEAFF. Written as DNA, the CDR3 is TGTGCCAGCAGCAAGCGATCGACAGGGGGGAAGGTTGAAGCTTTCTTT.

The chain uses TRBV10-2 and TRBJ2-3; no firm D call. Per the germline V gene, CDR1 is WSHSY and CDR2 is SAAADI. The CDR3 contains 15 residues. The V gene lost 6 bases and the J gene lost 4 bases, with 17 bases spanning the gap. The CDR3 nucleotides read TGCGCCAGCAGCCCCAAGGATTCCCGGGCAGATACGCAGTATTTT. This gives the protein CASSPKDSRADTQYF.

The chain combines TRBV7-2 with TRBJ2-2, with 8 positions matching TRBD1. This CDR3 spans 14 amino acids. Per germline, CDR1 SGHTA and CDR2 FQGNSA. The junction had 0 bases not matched to a gene; V was cut back by 5 bases and J by 1 base. CDR3 nucleotides: TGTGCCAGCAGCGGACAGGGGAACACCGGGGAGCTGTTTTTT. Protein sequence: CASSGQGNTGELFF. The complete variable domain, with remaining parts taken from reference TRBV7-2 and TRBJ2-2, reads GAGVSQSPSNKVTEKGKDVELRCDPISGHTALYWYRQSLGQGLEFLIYFQGNSAPDKSGLPSDRFSAERTGGSVSTLTIQRTQQEDSAVYLCASSGQGNTGELFFGEGSRLTVL.

The chain uses TRBV7-3 and TRBJ1-1, with D unresolved. This CDR3 contains 14 residues. Germline CDR1 and CDR2: SGHTA and FQGTGA. Trimming took 1 base from V and 4 from J, leaving 10 bases between them. The CDR3 region is CASSLMRVSTEAFF. CDR3 coding DNA: TGTGCCAGCAGCTTAATGAGGGTTAGCACTGAAGCTTTCTTT.

V and J are TRBV29-1 and TRBJ2-3; 9 nucleotides line up with TRBD2. Germline trimming cut 6 bases from V and 6 bases from J; bases unmatched to any gene: 13. Germline CDR1 and CDR2: SQVTM and ANQGSEA. This CDR3 has 15 residues. The CDR3 coding sequence is TGCAGCGTCAGCGGGGGGTCCCACCCCCCGGATACGCAGTATTTT. This encodes CSVSGGSHPPDTQYF.